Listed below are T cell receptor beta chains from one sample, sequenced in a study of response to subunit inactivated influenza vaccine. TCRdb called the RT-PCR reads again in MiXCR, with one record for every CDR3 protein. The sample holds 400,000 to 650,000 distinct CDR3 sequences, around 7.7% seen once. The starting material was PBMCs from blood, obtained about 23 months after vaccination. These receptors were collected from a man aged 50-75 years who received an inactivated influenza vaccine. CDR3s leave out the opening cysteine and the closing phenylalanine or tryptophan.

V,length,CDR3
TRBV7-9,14,ASRVGEAIGNTEAF
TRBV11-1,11,TSSFRAAGELF
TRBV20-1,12,SAIIAGVYNEQF
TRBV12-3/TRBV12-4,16,ASSLTHKGLAGDLEQF
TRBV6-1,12,ASSVTGGLTEAF
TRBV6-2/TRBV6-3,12,ASSYDGYNQPQH
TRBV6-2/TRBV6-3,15,ASSSVRLHYAYNEQF
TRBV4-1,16,ASSYQVTGGQGYNEQF
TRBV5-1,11,ASSVQNQETQY
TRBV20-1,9,SATSLNEQF